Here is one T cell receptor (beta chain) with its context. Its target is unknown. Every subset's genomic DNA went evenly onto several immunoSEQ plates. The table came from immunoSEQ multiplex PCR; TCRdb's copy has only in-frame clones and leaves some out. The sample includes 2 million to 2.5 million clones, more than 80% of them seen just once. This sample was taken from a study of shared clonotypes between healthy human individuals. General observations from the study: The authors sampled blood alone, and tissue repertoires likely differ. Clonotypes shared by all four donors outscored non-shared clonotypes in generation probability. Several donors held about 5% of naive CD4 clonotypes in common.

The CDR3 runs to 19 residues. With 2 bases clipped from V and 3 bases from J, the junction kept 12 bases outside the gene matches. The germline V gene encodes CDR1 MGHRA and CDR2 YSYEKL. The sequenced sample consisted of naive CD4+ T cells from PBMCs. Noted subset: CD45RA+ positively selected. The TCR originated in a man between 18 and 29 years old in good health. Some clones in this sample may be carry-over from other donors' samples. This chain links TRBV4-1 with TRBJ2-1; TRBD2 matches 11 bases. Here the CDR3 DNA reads TGCGCCAGCAGCCAACGGGGCGGTTGGACTAGCGGGTACTACAATGAGCAGTTCTTC. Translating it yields CASSQRGGWTSGYYNEQFF.